The T cell receptor (beta chain) described here comes from a study of T cell responses to AZD1222 COVID-19 vaccine. Findings and limits, study-wide: Unmutated regions of variants are reportedly targeted by nearly half of spike-specific TCRs.

Second doses at about 4 or about 12 weeks were pooled. Turning to this clone: As yet, its antigen is unknown.

Germline lookup yields CDR1 SGHRS and CDR2 YFSETQ. V lost 4 bases, J lost 1 base, and 1 base stayed unmatched. This CDR3 comprises 14 residues. Using immunoSEQ multiplex PCR, the repertoire was profiled, and TCRdb retains in-frame clones only, with some absent. The sample yields 250,000 to 300,000 clones, 90% to 95% seen once. The sample here was peripheral blood, taken 28 days after the second AZD1222 dose. This chain uses TRBV5-1 with TRBJ1-1; TRBD1 agrees at 10 bases. The clonotype comes from an adult who received the AZD1222 COVID-19 vaccine. The CDR3 nucleotides are TGCGCCAGCAGCAGGACAGGGGGGAACACTGAAGCTTTCTTT. Translation: CASSRTGGNTEAFF.